The 25 T cell receptor beta chains listed next were all sequenced from one sample in a study of CD8 T cells in Susac syndrome. Reverse transcription of about 0.45 to 1 ug RNA was carried out with random hexamers. MiXCR, run by TCRdb on the immunoSEQ multiplex PCR reads, gives a single entry per CDR3 protein. The sample includes some 240,000 distinct CDR3 sequences, 90% to 97% of them seen just once. The sequencing input was CD4+ T cells from PBMCs. The receptors originated from a human donor with Susac syndrome.

CDR3 protein: CSAHTSGSMDTQYF. CDR3 nucleotide sequence: TGCAGCGCCCACACTAGCGGGTCAATGGATACGCAGTATTTT. This chain uses TRBV29-1 with TRBJ2-3, with TRBD2 matching over 9 bases. V gave up 7 bases and J gave up 6 bases; unmatched junction bases: 11. This CDR3 is 14 amino acids long. CDR1 is SQVTM, CDR2 ANQGSEA, per germline.

The gene calls are TRBV20-1 and TRBJ2-4; TRBD2 is a possible D gene (7 bases). The CDR3 length is 12 residues. In germline, CDR1 is DFQATT, CDR2 SNEGSKA (reference sequence). Trimming left V 6 bases short and J 6 bases short, with 12 bases between. The CDR3 DNA reads as TGCAGTGCCGGGGGGCCGGCAAACATTCAGTACTTC. Translation: CSAGGPANIQYF.

The rearrangement links TRBV29-1 to TRBJ2-5, with D uncertain. Per germline, CDR1 SQVTM and CDR2 ANQGSEA. This CDR3 contains 12 residues. V was shortened by 4 bases and J by 4 bases, with 10 bases between the two germline ends. For the CDR3, the DNA is TGCAGCGTTGTTCGGGCCTCAGAGACCCAGTACTTC. Its translation: CSVVRASETQYF.

The chain has TRBV6-6 and TRBJ2-7; 9 bases line up with TRBD2. Germline V CDR1 and CDR2: MNHNY, SVGAGI (reference sequence). Trimming cost V 5 bases and J 6 bases; bases outside gene matches: 11. The CDR3 runs to 15 residues. CDR3 sequence: CASSRPIAGAGEQYF. The CDR3 DNA reads as TGTGCCAGCAGTCGTCCCATAGCGGGAGCTGGCGAGCAGTACTTC.

The chain is built from TRBV3-1 and TRBJ1-2; no definite D call. Trimming pared 4 bases from V and 4 bases from J, leaving 16 bases between. The length of the CDR3 is 15 residues. CDR1 LGHDT and CDR2 YNNKEL come from the germline V gene (reference sequence). CDR3 DNA: TGTGCCAGCAGCCCGGTTACCACAGCTCGCTATGGCTACACCTTC. It translates to CASSPVTTARYGYTF.

The CDR3 sequence is CAWSVVSTGFYGYTF. In DNA, the CDR3 is TGTGCCTGGAGTGTAGTATCCACAGGCTTCTATGGCTACACCTTC. The chain links TRBV30 to TRBJ1-2; possibly TRBD1 for D (5 bases). V lost 0 bases and J lost 4, with 15 bases in between. The CDR3 totals 15 residues. Per germline, CDR1 GTSNPN and CDR2 SVGIG (reference sequence). Using reference TRBV30 and TRBJ1-2 for the parts outside the CDR3, the full variable domain is SQTIHQWPATLVQPVGSPLSLECTVEGTSNPNLYWYRQAAGRGLQLLFYSVGIGQISSEVPQNLSASRPQDRQFILSSKKLLLSDSGFYLCAWSVVSTGFYGYTFGSGTRLTVV.

The chain joins TRBV20-1 to TRBJ2-2, with a possible D match to TRBD2 (6 bases). The CDR3 is made up of 14 amino acids. Trimming pared 2 bases from V and 4 bases from J, leaving 11 bases between. CDR1 and CDR2 from the germline V gene are DFQATT and SNEGSKA (reference sequence). The DNA for the CDR3 is TGCAGTGCTAGATTCGGGAGCGGCACCGGGGAGCTGTTTTTT. It translates to CSARFGSGTGELFF.

This chain links TRBV29-1 with TRBJ2-5; no definite D call. CDR1 is SQVTM and CDR2 is ANQGSEA in the germline V gene. Trimming stripped 4 bases from V and 5 bases from J, with 8 bases between. The CDR3 is 11 amino acids. Here the CDR3 reads CSVVLGETQYF. The DNA for the CDR3 is TGCAGCGTTGTCTTAGGGGAGACCCAGTACTTC.

The table lists this clonotype with a count of one. This chain joins TRBV27 and TRBJ2-1; 9 nucleotides match TRBD2. Per germline, CDR1 MNHEY and CDR2 SMNVEV (reference sequence). The CDR3 extends over 15 amino acids. With 10 bases clipped from V and 7 bases from J, the junction kept 14 bases outside the gene matches. The CDR3 sequence is CATRRLAGAHNEQFF. The CDR3 nucleotides read TGTGCCACCCGGAGGTTAGCGGGAGCTCATAATGAGCAGTTCTTC.

This chain joins TRBV24-1 and TRBJ2-3; no reliable D call. This CDR3 region has 14 residues. CDR1 is KGHDR and CDR2 is SFDVKD in the germline V gene. V lost 5 bases, J lost 4 bases, and 12 bases lay in between. The CDR3 region is CATSGHERSDTQYF. The CDR3 bases are TGTGCCACCAGTGGACACGAAAGGTCAGATACGCAGTATTTT.

This chain uses TRBV18 with TRBJ2-5; D gene ambiguous. The germline V and J ends were trimmed by 3 bases and 5 bases, with 13 bases remaining between them. The CDR3 loop spans 14 amino acids. Germline CDR1 KGHSH, CDR2 LQKENI. CDR3 region: CASSPQSGGETQYF. CDR3 DNA sequence: TGTGCCAGCTCACCTCAGTCTGGTGGTGAGACCCAGTACTTC.

V gene TRBV5-6 combines with J gene TRBJ1-5; D is perhaps TRBD1 (5 bases). The CDR3 totals 14 residues. Germline V gene data show CDR1 as SGHDT and CDR2 as YYEEEE. Trimming cost V 0 bases and J 3 bases, with 7 bases left between them. Written as DNA, the CDR3 is TGTGCCAGCAGCTTGGCAGGGCCCAATCAGCCCCAGCATTTT. Translation: CASSLAGPNQPQHF.

The rearrangement joins TRBV28 to TRBJ2-5; D is undetermined. The V end was cut by 6 bases, the J end by 5 bases, with 22 bases between. This CDR3 comprises 16 residues. Germline V gives CDR1 MDHEN, CDR2 SYDVKM. Written as DNA, the CDR3 is TGTGCCAGCAGGTCCCCGCAACTTGGTCCTGGGGAGACCCAGTACTTC. It codes for CASRSPQLGPGETQYF.

The chain couples TRBV12-3 or TRBV12-4 to TRBJ1-5, with 8 bases that match TRBD1. The CDR3 runs 13 residues. Losses at the gene ends were 8 bases for V and 9 bases for J; bases not matched to a gene: 9. The CDR3 DNA sequence: TGTGCCAGCGGCCTACAGGGGGTCGGGCCCCAGCATTTT. It yields the protein CASGLQGVGPQHF.

The DNA of the CDR3 is TGCGCCAGCAATGGGGGAATGGGGCGCACTGAAGCTTTCTTT. Translation gives CASNGGMGRTEAFF. The gene calls are TRBV4-1 and TRBJ1-1, with D possibly TRBD1 on 5 matching bases. The CDR3 extends over 14 amino acids. Germline CDR1 MGHRA, CDR2 YSYEKL. V lost 7 bases and J 4 bases, leaving 16 bases between the germline ends.

The chain couples TRBV7-9 to TRBJ2-5; D may be TRBD2 (6 bases). Deletions cut 6 bases from V and 1 base from J, with 15 bases between. Per germline, CDR1 SEHNR and CDR2 FQNEAQ (reference sequence). This CDR3 is built from 15 residues. The CDR3 protein is CASRHDGGSQETQYF. CDR3 bases: TGTGCCAGCAGACATGATGGAGGGAGCCAAGAGACCCAGTACTTC.

The chain uses TRBV20-1 and TRBJ2-7, with 7 nucleotides matching TRBD2. Germline lookup yields CDR1 DFQATT and CDR2 SNEGSKA (reference sequence). The CDR3 sequence is 15 residues long. V lost 5 bases to trimming and J lost 1 base; unmatched junction nucleotides: 11. The CDR3 DNA reads as TGCAGTGCTTCCCCCAGCGGGGCCTTATCCTACGAGCAGTACTTC. It is translated as CSASPSGALSYEQYF.

The chain is built from TRBV18 and TRBJ1-1, with D uncertain. The V end was cut by 4 bases, the J end by 7 bases, with 10 bases between. The CDR3 contains 12 residues. Germline loops: CDR1 KGHSH, CDR2 LQKENI. CDR3 protein: CASSLAEGEAFF. The CDR3 DNA follows: TGTGCCAGCTCACTGGCGGAGGGTGAAGCTTTCTTT.

CDR3 bases: TGTGCCTGGAGAGGCGTCCAAGAGACCCAGTACTTC. This gives the protein CAWRGVQETQYF. The gene calls are TRBV30 and TRBJ2-5; D is ambiguous. V lost 3 bases, J lost 1 base, and 6 bases lay in between. This CDR3 is 12 amino acids long. Germline V gene data show CDR1 as GTSNPN and CDR2 as SVGIG (reference sequence). Full variable domain (missing parts from reference TRBV30 and TRBJ2-5): SQTIHQWPATLVQPVGSPLSLECTVEGTSNPNLYWYRQAAGRGLQLLFYSVGIGQISSEVPQNLSASRPQDRQFILSSKKLLLSDSGFYLCAWRGVQETQYFGPGTRLLVL.

The sample holds a few counts of this clonotype. The chain is built from TRBV5-1 and TRBJ2-3; D is unclear. Germline V gene lookup returns CDR1 SGHRS and CDR2 YFSETQ. This CDR3 is 12 amino acids long. Trimming shortened V by 0 bases and J by 6 bases, and 5 bases separated the two germline ends. The CDR3 DNA is TGCGCCAGCAGCTTGGAGGTTGATACGCAGTATTTT. Amino acid sequence: CASSLEVDTQYF.

Here the CDR3 DNA reads TGCAGCGTTAAAACCGGGACAGCCGCCTCCTACGAGCAGTACTTC. Translating gives CSVKTGTAASYEQYF. The chain joins TRBV29-1 to TRBJ2-7; 7 nucleotides match TRBD1. This CDR3 contains 15 residues. CDR1 and CDR2 from the germline V gene are SQVTM and ANQGSEA. The J segment lost 0 bases and the V segment lost 5 bases, leaving 10 bases of the junction unmatched.

The V gene is TRBV27, the J gene TRBJ1-5; D unclear. From germline, CDR1 is MNHEY and CDR2 SMNVEV (reference sequence). Trimming removed 4 bases from V and 2 bases from J, with 12 bases in between. The CDR3 length is 15 residues. Here the CDR3 DNA reads TGTGCCAGCAGTTATGAGGGTTGGGGCAATCAGCCCCAGCATTTT. Protein sequence: CASSYEGWGNQPQHF.

The chain couples TRBV4-2 to TRBJ2-3; D is undetermined. Germline CDR1 LGHNA, CDR2 YNFKEQ. Trimming shortened V by 5 bases and J by 0 bases, and 15 bases separated the two germline ends. The CDR3 consists of 16 residues. The CDR3 sequence: CASSSISTISTDTQYF. CDR3 DNA: TGTGCCAGCAGCTCGATCAGCACTATTAGCACAGATACGCAGTATTTT.

The J gene is TRBJ2-7, the V gene TRBV30, with 8 nucleotides matching TRBD1. V lost 0 bases, J lost 5 bases, and 6 bases stayed unmatched. This CDR3 is 14 amino acids long. CDR1 is GTSNPN, CDR2 SVGIG, per germline (reference sequence). The DNA of the CDR3 is TGTGCCTGGAGTGTAGGGGGACAGGCAAACGAGCAGTACTTC. Translating it yields CAWSVGGQANEQYF.

The rearrangement joins TRBV5-1 to TRBJ1-1; possible D gene TRBD1, 5 bases. The V and J ends lost 0 bases and 4 bases respectively, with 13 bases between them. Germline values: CDR1 SGHRS, CDR2 YFSETQ. The CDR3 length is 15 residues. The CDR3 DNA follows: TGCGCCAGCAGCTTGGAAGGGGATTGGGGCACTGAAGCTTTCTTT. Translation gives CASSLEGDWGTEAFF.